This T cell receptor (beta chain) came from a study of CD8+ T cells in alopecia areata (dated by TCRdb to the late 2010s). For the wider study: Treated patients were enrolled in an open-label pilot trial of oral tofacitinib at 5 to 10 mg twice daily for moderate-to-severe alopecia areata. Scalp tissue and sorted CD4+ and CD8+ peripheral blood T cells from patchy and totalis/universalis alopecia areata patients and from healthy controls were covered by human TCRbeta sequencing. TCRbeta CDR3 regions were amplified by immunoSEQ multiplex PCR using 35 Vbeta forward and 13 Jbeta reverse primers. Scalp clonality was compared across normal scalp (n=4), patchy alopecia areata scalp (n=8), and alopecia totalis/universalis scalp (n=8). The SALT score, which quantifies the percentage of affected scalp surface area, was used to measure disease severity in treated patients. Tofacitinib was administered for 6 to 18 months, and 6 months of follow-up off drug were then conducted to assess delayed response and recurrence. The study used high-throughput TCRbeta sequencing to examine T cell clonal expansion in alopecia areata, in both the C3H/HeJ mouse model and human patients. Patients on tofacitinib were biopsied at baseline and after 4 and 24 weeks of treatment, and several of the patients also had a later scalp biopsy. RNA was extracted with the PAXgene miRNA kit for fixed scalp, the miRNeasy kit for PBMCs, and the RNeasy kit for mouse skin.

The study at large found these results: During tofacitinib treatment, many expanded lesional clones stuck around in both scalp and blood, and this persistence may partly explain why relapse happens after treatment is stopped. Shared TCR sequences between patients were less evident than in mice, which may be partly attributable to HLA diversity in the patient population. Higher clonality and more expanded CD8+ clones were observed in lesional scalp than in normal scalp, particularly in alopecia totalis/universalis, a finding suggestive of antigenic drive. Because the treated cohort was small and had only one nonresponder, larger studies are needed to examine links between baseline CD8+ expansion and response. With tofacitinib, both scalp clonality and the number of expanded CD8+ clones among the top 100 scalp clones went down significantly. Resident alphabeta T cells in normal human skin are also sequenced, complicating scalp TCR repertoire analysis, unlike mouse skin dominated by gammadelta T cells.

The sample's time point, from its label and the paper: about 5 months on oral tofacitinib. The treatment or condition label of this sample denotes: oral pan-JAK inhibitor, 5-10 mg twice daily. Lesional scalp punch biopsies and peripheral blood were obtained from alopecia areata patients. PBMCs were isolated by density centrifugation and stained for CD3, CD4 and CD8, after which CD4+ and CD8+ T cells were sorted on a FACSAria. This clone has a single count. Which antigen it targets is not known. Nothing much larger sits one base from this clone, and base qualities are not available. Library construction relied on the immunoSEQ multiplex PCR assay. RNA was extracted from all samples and reverse transcribed into cDNA, which served as template for TCR sequencing. First-strand cDNA was synthesized using SuperScript III with a 2:1 mix of oligo-dT and random hexamers. A synthetic immune receptor repertoire was used to assess amplification bias, and residual bias was removed computationally. The published analysis was carried out like this. After raw reads were preprocessed to remove errors, the CDR3 was defined following IMGT conventions as running from the conserved cysteine to phenylalanine. Clonality was computed by normalizing Shannon entropy by log2 of the number of productive unique TCRs and subtracting the result from 1. Scalp TCRbeta sequences were cross-referenced with sorted blood CD4 and CD8 repertoires so that the CD4 or CD8 identity of scalp clones could be inferred. The table comes from immuneACCESS by way of TCRdb, which keeps in-frame sequences with V and J called. Part of the clones is missing from these tables; in studies checked, under half for an unresolved V gene and the rest for unknown reasons. V and J calls and clone size are as listed in that table; D and trimming were resolved from the DNA. For this sample there are 150,000 to 200,000 clones; over 55% appear just once. Over 1% of the sample belongs to the ten largest clones.

The CDR3 contains 14 residues, cysteine and phenylalanine counted. Just the 42-base CDR3 DNA is kept, in frame starting at base 1. V lost 6 bases and J lost 0 bases; the stretch between them is 14 bases long. The germline V gene provides CDR1 SQVTM and CDR2 ANQGSEA. The receptor chain draws on TRBV29-1 and TRBJ1-1, with the D segment identity uncertain. Source: CD4+ T cells sorted from blood, taken at week 24, from a patient treated with tofacitinib. This TCR came from a human donor with alopecia areata. The CDR3 here reads CSVRFLRMNTEAFF. The DNA is TGCAGCGTGCGGTTCCTAAGGATGAACACTGAAGCTTTCTTT.